Below, 5 T cell receptor beta chains from the same sample are listed, as sequenced in a study of cytomegalovirus exposure and HLA in healthy donors. Researchers ran the PCR with 60 Vbeta and 13 Jbeta primers. Sequenced by immunoSEQ multiplex PCR; TCRdb stores in-frame clones only, minus some. The table includes around 200,000 clones, about three quarters detected once. Sequences were obtained from PBMCs. The origin of the receptors is a man aged 35-49 years in good health and CMV-seronegative.

V and J are TRBV7-6 and TRBJ2-1; possible D gene TRBD2, 5 bases. The CDR3 extends over 14 amino acids. V gave up 2 bases and J gave up 3 bases, with 8 bases separating them. Germline assignment: CDR1 SGHVS and CDR2 FNYEAQ. The CDR3 loop reads CASSLTRYYNEQFF. In DNA form, the CDR3 reads TGTGCCAGCAGCTTAACTAGGTACTACAATGAGCAGTTCTTC.

The genes are TRBV18 and TRBJ1-3; D is unresolved. The CDR3 is 14 residues long. V dropped 5 bases and J dropped 0 bases, with 8 bases sitting between them. The germline CDR1 and CDR2 sequences are KGHSH and LQKENI. Written as DNA, the CDR3 is TGTGCCAGCTCATCACAGAGCTCTGGAAACACCATATATTTT. Amino acid sequence: CASSSQSSGNTIYF.

The chain carries TRBV7-9 and TRBJ1-2; a possible D gene is TRBD1 (5 bases). Trimming removed 7 bases at V and 4 bases at J, with 13 bases between. The CDR3 is 13 residues long. Per the germline V gene, CDR1 is SEHNR and CDR2 is FQNEAQ (reference sequence). Here the CDR3 reads CASNPGIFYGYTF. The CDR3 coding sequence is TGTGCCAGCAATCCAGGGATCTTCTATGGCTACACCTTC.

V and J are TRBV2 and TRBJ2-7; possible D gene TRBD2, 5 bases. V shed 3 bases and J shed 2 bases, with 11 bases lying between them. The germline CDR1 and CDR2 sequences are SNHLY and FYNNEI. CDR3 length: 14 residues. The DNA of the CDR3 is TGTGCCAGCAGTGACGCGGACGGGACCTACGAGCAGTACTTC. This codes for CASSDADGTYEQYF.

This chain links TRBV5-1 with TRBJ2-2, with 9 nucleotides matching TRBD2. The CDR3 length is 17 residues. The ends lost 0 bases at V and 4 bases at J; junction bases unmatched: 7. The germline V gene has CDR1 SGHRS and CDR2 YFSETQ. The CDR3 loop reads CASSLVGSGGPTGELFF. In DNA form, the CDR3 reads TGCGCCAGCAGCTTGGTTGGTAGCGGGGGCCCCACCGGGGAGCTGTTTTTT.